The entry that follows covers one T cell receptor beta chain sequence. The antigen remains unidentified. The sample originates from a study of cytomegalovirus exposure and HLA in healthy donors. The wider study: The approximately 110 validation repertoires, a later analysis reported, used the same platform as the approximately 650 first-cohort repertoires. Regarding the study as a whole: Many donors carried some public TCRs, although rarity characterized most TCR sequences. The study listed approximately 160 cytomegalovirus-associated TCR beta chains. Three chains tied to CMV proved CMV antigen-specific in vitro.

Profiled with immunoSEQ multiplex PCR; TCRdb holds only in-frame clones, not every one. The table lists about 60,000 clones, 90% to 96% of them singletons. Germline V gives CDR1 MNHEY, CDR2 SVGAGI. The CDR3 is made up of 16 amino acids. The trim removed 2 bases at V and 4 bases at J, leaving 7 bases unmatched. The clonotype comes from a woman aged 18-29 years in good health and CMV-seronegative. This sequence joins TRBV6-5 and TRBJ2-3; 9 nucleotides align to TRBD1. Specimen: PBMCs. For the CDR3, the DNA is TGTGCCAGCAGTTACGGGACAGGGAGCGAGGCAGATACGCAGTATTTT. It is translated as CASSYGTGSEADTQYF.